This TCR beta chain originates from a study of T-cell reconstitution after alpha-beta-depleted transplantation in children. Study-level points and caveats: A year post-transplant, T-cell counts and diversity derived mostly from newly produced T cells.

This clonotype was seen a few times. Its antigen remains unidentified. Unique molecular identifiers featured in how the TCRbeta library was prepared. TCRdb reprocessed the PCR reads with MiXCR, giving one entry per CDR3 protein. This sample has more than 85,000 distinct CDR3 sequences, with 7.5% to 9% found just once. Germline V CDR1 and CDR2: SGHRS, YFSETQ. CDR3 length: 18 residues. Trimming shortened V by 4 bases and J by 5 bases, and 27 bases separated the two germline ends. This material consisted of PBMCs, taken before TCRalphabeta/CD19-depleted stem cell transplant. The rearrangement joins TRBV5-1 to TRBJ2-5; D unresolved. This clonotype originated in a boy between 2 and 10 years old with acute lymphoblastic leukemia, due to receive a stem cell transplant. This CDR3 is CASSADPSGVTQVETQYF. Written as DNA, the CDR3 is TGCGCCAGCAGCGCGGATCCGAGTGGCGTAACCCAAGTGGAGACCCAGTACTTC. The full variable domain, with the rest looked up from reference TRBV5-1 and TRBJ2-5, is KAGVTQTPRYLIKTRGQQVTLSCSPISGHRSVSWYQQTPGQGLQFLFEYFSETQRNKGNFPGRFSGRQFSNSRSEMNVSTLELGDSALYLCASSADPSGVTQVETQYFGPGTRLLVL.